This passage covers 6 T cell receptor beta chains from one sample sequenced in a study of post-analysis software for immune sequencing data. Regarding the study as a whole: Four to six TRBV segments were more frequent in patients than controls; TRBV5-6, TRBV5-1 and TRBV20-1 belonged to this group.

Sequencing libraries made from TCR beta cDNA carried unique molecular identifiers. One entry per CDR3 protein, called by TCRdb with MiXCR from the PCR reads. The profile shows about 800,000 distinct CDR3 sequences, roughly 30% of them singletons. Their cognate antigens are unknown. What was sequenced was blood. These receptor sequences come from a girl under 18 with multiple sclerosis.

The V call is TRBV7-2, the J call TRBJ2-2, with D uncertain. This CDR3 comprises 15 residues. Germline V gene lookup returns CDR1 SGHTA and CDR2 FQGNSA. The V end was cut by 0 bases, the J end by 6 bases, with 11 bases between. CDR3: CASSLADSRSGELFF. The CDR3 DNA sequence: TGTGCCAGCAGCTTAGCCGATAGCCGGTCCGGGGAGCTGTTTTTT.

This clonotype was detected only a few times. The CDR3 sequence: CASSSQGFPRGEQYF. CDR3 nucleotide sequence: TGTGCCAGCAGCTCTCAGGGCTTCCCCCGTGGCGAGCAGTACTTC. The chain couples TRBV7-9 to TRBJ2-5; tentative D call: TRBD1 (5 bases). The J call may be incorrect, as the DNA end agrees better with TRBJ2-7. The CDR3 covers 15 residues. Germline CDR1 is SEHNR and CDR2 is FQNEAQ (reference sequence).

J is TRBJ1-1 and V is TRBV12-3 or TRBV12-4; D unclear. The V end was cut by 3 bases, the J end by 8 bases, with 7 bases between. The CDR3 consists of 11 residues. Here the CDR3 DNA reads TGTGCCAGCAGTTTCCTCATCGAAGCTTTCTTT. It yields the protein CASSFLIEAFF.

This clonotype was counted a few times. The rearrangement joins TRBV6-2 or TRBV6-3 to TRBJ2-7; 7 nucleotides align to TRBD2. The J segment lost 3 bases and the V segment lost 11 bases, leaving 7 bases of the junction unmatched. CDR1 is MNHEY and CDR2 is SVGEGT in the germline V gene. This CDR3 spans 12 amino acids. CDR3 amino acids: CAAGVFNYEQYF. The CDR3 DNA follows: TGTGCCGCGGGGGTCTTTAACTACGAGCAGTACTTC.

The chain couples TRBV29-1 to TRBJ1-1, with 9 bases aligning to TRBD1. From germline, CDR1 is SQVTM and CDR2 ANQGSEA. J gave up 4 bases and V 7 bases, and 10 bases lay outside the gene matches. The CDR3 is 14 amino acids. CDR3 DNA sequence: TGCAGCGCCGAAGAAACGGGACAGGGCACTGAAGCTTTCTTT. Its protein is CSAEETGQGTEAFF.

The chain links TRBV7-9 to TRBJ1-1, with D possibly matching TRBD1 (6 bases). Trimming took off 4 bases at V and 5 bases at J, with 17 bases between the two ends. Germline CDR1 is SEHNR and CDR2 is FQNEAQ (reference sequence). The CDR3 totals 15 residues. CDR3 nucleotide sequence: TGTGCCAGCAGCTCCAAGGACAGACGAACAACTGAAGCTTTCTTT. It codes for CASSSKDRRTTEAFF.